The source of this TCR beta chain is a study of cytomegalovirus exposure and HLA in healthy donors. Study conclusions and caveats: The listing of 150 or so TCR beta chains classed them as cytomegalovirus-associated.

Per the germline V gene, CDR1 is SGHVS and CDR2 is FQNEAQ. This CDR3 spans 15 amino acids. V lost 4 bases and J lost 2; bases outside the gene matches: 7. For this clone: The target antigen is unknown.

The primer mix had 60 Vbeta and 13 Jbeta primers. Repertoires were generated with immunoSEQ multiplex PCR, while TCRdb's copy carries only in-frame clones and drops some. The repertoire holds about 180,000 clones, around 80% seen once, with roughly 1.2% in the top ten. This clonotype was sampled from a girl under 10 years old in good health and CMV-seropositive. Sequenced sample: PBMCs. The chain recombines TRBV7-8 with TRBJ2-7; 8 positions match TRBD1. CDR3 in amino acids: CASSSRRTGTYEQYF. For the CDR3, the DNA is TGTGCCAGCAGCTCACGGCGGACAGGGACCTACGAGCAGTACTTC.